This T cell receptor (beta chain) was sequenced in a study of cytomegalovirus exposure and HLA in healthy donors (dated by TCRdb to 2016 to 2017). For the wider study: An earlier analysis of under 600 of the donors reported about 250 Gb of sequence data and 100 million to 140 million unique TCR beta sequences from about 200 million T cells. Using immunosequencing, the study profiled T cell repertoires from about 620 subjects and related those repertoires to cytomegalovirus serostatus. About 280 gigabases of sequencing data and tens of millions of unique TCR sequences made up an early release that covered roughly 670 HLA-typed donors. HLA typing covered class I and class II loci at four-digit resolution. About five DR-DQ haplotypes were treated as single units for association and clustering because of strong linkage in the cohort. In a later genetic analysis, genome-wide SNP genotypes for about 65% of the roughly 670 donors were used, and that subset was treated as a discovery cohort. The study aimed to test whether cataloging public T cell receptors could reveal signatures of past pathogen exposure. The genetic ancestry cluster associated with self-reported Caucasian donors included over 80% of the roughly 400 genotyped donors. Donor age, sex, ethnicity and CMV serostatus were collected together with the repertoire data. On average, roughly 240,000 unique TCR beta nucleotide sequences were sequenced per donor among a few hundred genotyped donors of the cohort, with roughly 18% of those sequences being non-productive. To predict cytomegalovirus infection status, the study brought together high-throughput TCR immunosequencing, statistical association of individual TCRs with disease status, and machine learning. Every repertoire in the discovery cohort had been generated on one and the same sequencing platform. Along with the roughly 710-subject first cohort, a separate validation cohort of over a hundred different subjects was used. A later analysis re-analyzed previously published TCR beta repertoires from 500 to 700 donors and added high-resolution HLA genotyping to study TCR occurrence patterns. Rather than drawing on any new phenotypic data, the later analysis identified candidate immune exposures from TCR beta sequences and the way those sequences occurred across donors. The number of donors typed differed by locus, with roughly 629-640 for A, B, C, DRB1 and DQB1, around 520 for DQA1, under 610 for DPA1, and under 490 for DPB1. An earlier analysis of nearly 600 of the donors applied high-throughput TCR beta sequencing to assess whether each TCR beta V gene segment acted as functional or pseudogenic. Findings and caveats that apply to the study as a whole: HLA typing was unavailable for some donors at each locus, so association tests used only the typed subset. Correlated functional status among segregating V segments might reflect linkage disequilibrium, but an unknown experimental factor could not be ruled out. A group of highly shared sequence variants was considered likely to be a technical artifact of the sequencing pipeline. The 87-base-pair reads could not distinguish some IMGT-functional V segments, including TRBV6-2 and TRBV6-3, so those segments were excluded. The authors suggested that the approach could potentially be extended to other disease states and immunological phenotypes. A later analysis associated about 17,000 TCR beta sequences with specific HLA alleles at a false discovery rate of 0.05. The study listed 170 or so TCR beta chains as associated with cytomegalovirus. Most TCR sequences were seen in very few donors, while some public TCRs were found in many individuals. In this cohort, only TCR beta chains were sequenced, and detectable features were limited by the absence of alpha or paired-chain data. Most CMV-associated TCR beta chains appeared to be HLA-restricted in a later analysis, and the HLA associations seemed to be driven largely by CMV exposure. V-gene and J-gene trimming of TCR beta chains was associated with a missense DCLRE1C variant in a later genetic analysis, and the association was replicated in an independent cohort. Assigning TCR associations to individual alleles was difficult when HLA alleles, especially DR and DQ, strongly co-occurred. Compared with equally common non-associated chains, HLA-associated TCR beta chains in a later analysis were more clonally expanded and had lower generation probabilities. In vitro tests confirmed that a few of the cytomegalovirus-associated TCR beta chains recognize cytomegalovirus antigens. A further reported finding was that TCR beta sequences accurately predicted the HLA-A and HLA-B alleles for most subjects in the first cohort. In an earlier analysis of roughly 560 of the donors, most TCR beta V segments were observed in productive rearrangements about 90% or about 30% of the time, broadly matching IMGT annotations. In a later analysis, the rate of TCR association differed among HLA loci, with DRB1 alleles having the most associated TCRs and HLA-C alleles having the fewest. A later analysis reported that several top co-occurrence clusters appeared linked to parvovirus B19, influenza, CMV and Epstein-Barr virus. In both the original and validation cohorts, the classifier was reported to diagnose cytomegalovirus status with high specificity and sensitivity. The earlier analysis of 587 of the donors excluded roughly 17 rarely observed V segments, including chromosome 9 orphons, because counts were too low. Roughly uniform sequencing depth across donors was assumed in presence/absence analyses, although this assumption may not hold. The only immune exposure information available for the cohort was CMV serostatus. A later genetic analysis reported fewer N-insertions in productive TCRs among donors in an Asian-associated ancestry cluster than the approximately 700-donor mean.

The cohort consisted of approximately 670 healthy bone marrow donors. At the time of sampling, every cohort member was nominally healthy, though immune exposures that went unrecorded were likely present. The donor tested CMV seronegative, placing the donor among the 352 seronegative members of the cohort. A peripheral blood sample was collected from each donor, and TCR beta sequencing was performed on peripheral blood mononuclear cells. The Qiagen DNeasy Blood Extraction Kit was used to extract genomic DNA from the blood cell samples. This clone was observed once. Its antigen is still unknown. No much larger clonotype is one base removed from it; base qualities were not supplied. Looking up the germline V gene (reference sequence) yields CDR1 DFQATT and CDR2 SNEGSKA. V and J are truncated by 6 bases and 6 bases respectively, leaving an intervening sequence of 11 bases. The CDR3 measures 11 amino acids from cysteine to phenylalanine. The sequence is cut down to CDR3 DNA, 33 bases in frame from base 1.

The protocol used for the library was the immunoSEQ multiplex PCR assay. The multiplex PCR relied on a mix of 60 forward primers for TCR Vbeta segments and 13 reverse primers for TCR Jbeta segments. A multiplex PCR assay on genomic DNA amplified the CDR3 region of rearranged TCR beta genes. The amplified TCR beta libraries were sequenced on the Illumina HiSeq System as 87-base-pair reads. In the original analysis: A later analysis counted about 76 million unique TCR beta chains across the 550 to 750 repertoires, and some 11 million of these chains were shared by at least two donors. Raw reads were error-corrected and collapsed into unique sequences with a nearest-neighbor algorithm that merged closely related sequences to remove PCR and sequencing errors. To assign V, D and J gene segments, CDR3 sequences were aligned to IMGT reference sequences. For a sequence to be retained, a match of at least six nucleotides to both a V gene segment and a J gene segment was required. Rearrangements were called productive when the CDR3 lacked stop codons and stayed in frame with V and J; all others were non-productive. CDR3 was defined by IMGT convention, running from the second conserved V-encoded cysteine to the conserved J-encoded phenylalanine. The earlier analysis of a few hundred of the donors excluded sequences that lacked an unambiguous match to a single V gene segment. In an earlier analysis of roughly 500 of the donors, V segments were called functional above 56.7% productive rearrangements and were called segregating when the between-donor standard deviation exceeded 5%. To diagnose cytomegalovirus status from the catalog of TCR beta chain sequences, a statistical classification framework was built. In a later analysis, TCR nucleotide sequences were compared against IMGT/GENE-DB human TR gene sequences so that V and J genes could be assigned. In a later analysis, CDR3 sequences and most-parsimonious VDJ recombination scenarios were assigned using the TCRdist pipeline. In a later analysis, each TCR beta chain was defined by its CDR3 amino acid sequence together with its V-gene family, and reads without a unique V-gene family were excluded. To address suspected cross-contamination and a sequencing artifact, a later analysis removed a few hundred highly shared, low-generation-probability nucleotide sequences. For each public chain, a later analysis derived a clonal expansion index from normalized ranks of inferred template counts within each repertoire. In a later analysis, generation probabilities were computed with a VDJ recombination model fitted to out-of-frame rearrangements, and the resulting probabilities were checked against IGoR. In a later analysis, TCR-TCR, TCR-HLA and TCR-CMV co-occurrence was scored with hypergeometric tests, and a repertoire-size bias correction was applied to TCR pairs. To estimate false discovery rates, a later analysis permuted the HLA or CMV assignments 20 times. In a later analysis, co-occurring TCRs were grouped using DBSCAN, and TCRdist sequence similarity was added for clustering within HLA-allele-positive subsets. Repertoires with fewer than 30,000 or more than 120,000 public chains were left out of co-occurrence clustering, as were about 5 repertoires with anomalous nucleotide sharing. The table was pulled from immuneACCESS by TCRdb, which kept in-frame rearrangements only. Such tables lose some clones; where checked, under half of the loss comes from unresolved V genes, and the rest has no known cause. The D gene and trimming were derived from the DNA, and the V and J assignments and clone size from that table. In this sample the table shows over 70,000 clones, about 80% of which occur a single time. The ten largest make up 1.4% of the sample.

Sequencing used PBMCs. The rearrangement combines TRBV20-1 with TRBJ2-5; no D gene can be assigned with confidence. This sequence was found in a male donor in good health and CMV-seronegative. The CDR3 reads as follows: CSADPRKTQYF. The nucleotides are TGCAGTGCCGACCCTAGGAAGACCCAGTACTTC.